This record covers a single T cell receptor beta chain. The length of the CDR3 is 18 residues. Trimming cost V 4 bases and J 1 base; bases outside gene matches: 14. Looked up from germline, CDR1 is LNHDA and CDR2 is SQIVND (reference sequence). The repertoire was sequenced with immunoSEQ multiplex PCR; TCRdb's copy has only in-frame clones and lacks some. Here the sample spans 91,000 or so clones, almost 90% being singletons. This entry comes from a study of identifying expanded T cells in peripheral blood. The chain combines TRBV19 with TRBJ2-7; 9 bases are shared with TRBD1. This TCR was sampled from a person aged 18-70 years in good health. Sequences were obtained from blood. The DNA for the CDR3 is TGTGCCAGTAGTACTTGGTACCTCCGGGACAGGGATTCCTACGAGCAGTACTTC. Translated: CASSTWYLRDRDSYEQYF.